This T cell receptor (beta chain) was observed in a study of CD8 T cells in Susac syndrome. RNA, at about 0.5 to 1 ug, was reverse transcribed with random hexamers. TCRdb reanalysed the immunoSEQ multiplex PCR reads using MiXCR and keeps one entry per CDR3 protein. The sample includes 250,000 to 300,000 distinct CDR3 sequences, about 91% of them seen just once. Germline CDR1 is DFQATT and CDR2 is SNEGSKA (reference sequence). Trimming removed 0 bases at V and 2 bases at J, with 13 bases between. The CDR3 consists of 15 residues. CD8+ and CD4+ T cells circulating in blood were sequenced for TCR beta. Negative isolation was used for CD8+ and CD4+ T cells, and FACS enrichment was applied to TEMRA cells.

The sequence came from a human donor with multiple sclerosis. The chain links TRBV20-1 to TRBJ2-5; D is undetermined. Specimen: CD8+ T cells from PBMCs. CDR3 residues: CSARDGREPQETQYF. In DNA form, the CDR3 reads TGCAGTGCTAGAGATGGACGAGAACCTCAAGAGACCCAGTACTTC.